Each of the 27 T cell receptor beta chains below was sequenced from the same sample in a study of blood T cell repertoires in COVID-19. TCRdb's table, derived via immunoSEQ multiplex PCR, lists solely in-frame clones and lacks some. The table includes 50,000 to 70,000 clones, roughly nine tenths detected once. Sample: peripheral blood. The receptors shown here come from a woman aged 70-85 years with active COVID-19.

The chain employs TRBV7-9 and TRBJ1-5, with a tentative D call TRBD1 (5 bases). Germline V lookup: CDR1 SEHNR, CDR2 FQNEAQ (reference sequence). Between the trimmed V and J ends, which lost 5 bases and 2 bases, there was a span of 13 bases. The CDR3 loop spans 15 amino acids. CDR3 in DNA: TGTGCCAGCAGCCCAGGAGGGGTTGGCAATCAGCCCCAGCATTTT. Its translation: CASSPGGVGNQPQHF.

This clone has only one observation. The rearrangement links TRBV5-6 to TRBJ2-5; 7 nucleotides line up with TRBD2. Trimming at V came to 4 bases and at J to 5 bases, leaving 17 bases not matched to a gene. Germline lookup yields CDR1 SGHDT and CDR2 YYEEEE. The CDR3 is 17 residues long. CDR3 sequence (DNA): TGTGCCAGCAGCCCCCGGACTAGTGTTAATGGCGTGGAGACCCAGTACTTC. Encoded protein: CASSPRTSVNGVETQYF.

The J gene is TRBJ2-5, the V gene TRBV6-6, with D possibly matching TRBD1 (5 bases). Germline V gives CDR1 MNHNY, CDR2 SVGAGI (reference sequence). V was cut by 5 bases and J by 1 base, with 23 bases left in between. The CDR3 sequence is 18 residues long. CDR3 DNA: TGTGCCAGCAGTCCAAATGTGAAGATGACAGCGTCCCAAGAGACCCAGTACTTC. Encoded protein: CASSPNVKMTASQETQYF.

This chain joins TRBV7-8 and TRBJ2-3; the D is unclear. The germline CDR1 and CDR2 sequences are SGHVS and FQNEAQ. This CDR3 is built from 13 residues. V was cut by 5 bases and J by 2 bases, with 8 bases left in between. The CDR3 nucleotides are TGTGCCAGCAGCCAAGCCTACACAGATACGCAGTATTTT. This gives the protein CASSQAYTDTQYF.

This clone was detected a few times. The chain couples TRBV19 to TRBJ1-1, with 7 bases that match TRBD1. The germline V gene encodes CDR1 LNHDA and CDR2 SQIVND (reference sequence). This CDR3 spans 15 amino acids. In nucleotides, the CDR3 is TGTGCTTCTAGTCACCTGGGACAGAAAAACACTGAAGCTTTCTTT. This encodes CASSHLGQKNTEAFF. The full variable domain, completed using reference TRBV19 and TRBJ1-1, is DGGITQSPKYLFRKEGQNVTLSCEQNLNHDAMYWYRQDPGQGLRLIYYSQIVNDFQKGDIAEGYSVSREKKESFPLTVTSAQKNPTAFYLCASSHLGQKNTEAFFGQGTRLTVV.

The rearrangement links TRBV9 to TRBJ2-1; 11 bases map to TRBD2. The length of the CDR3 is 20 residues. V lost 4 bases, J lost 8 bases, and 23 bases stayed unmatched. Germline V CDR1 and CDR2: SGDLS, YYNGEE. DNA for the CDR3: TGTGCCAGCAGCTTAAAGGGGATACTAGCGGGAGAGGTCCGGGCGCATGAGCAGTTCTTC. Encoded protein: CASSLKGILAGEVRAHEQFF.

This rearrangement joins TRBV27 to TRBJ2-5; maybe TRBD2 (5 bases). The ends were cut back, 2 bases at V and 6 bases at J, with 16 bases in the middle. CDR1 and CDR2 from the germline V gene are MNHEY and SMNVEV (reference sequence). The CDR3 consists of 15 residues. The CDR3 is CASSLTGSSLKTQYF. For the CDR3, the DNA is TGTGCCAGCAGTTTAACTGGGTCTAGCTTAAAGACCCAGTACTTC.

The gene calls are TRBV20-1 and TRBJ2-1; a possible D gene is TRBD1 (6 bases). Germline V gene data show CDR1 as DFQATT and CDR2 as SNEGSKA (reference sequence). V lost 3 bases and J 8 bases, leaving 20 bases between the germline ends. The CDR3 is made up of 15 amino acids. This CDR3 is CSASAPDSYLHEQFF. The CDR3 DNA is TGCAGTGCTAGTGCCCCGGACAGCTATCTCCATGAGCAGTTCTTC.

The chain couples TRBV6-5 to TRBJ1-5, with 8 bases lining up with TRBD1. Unmatched junction bases numbered 3, after V lost 2 bases and J lost 6 bases. From germline, CDR1 is MNHEY and CDR2 SVGAGI. CDR3 length: 14 residues. The DNA for the CDR3 is TGTGCCAGCAGTTACGACAGGGGAAGTCAGCCCCAGCATTTT. It specifies CASSYDRGSQPQHF.

V and J are TRBV18 and TRBJ2-7; 7 bases map to TRBD1. The CDR3 is 15 residues long. Germline lookup yields CDR1 KGHSH and CDR2 LQKENI. J lost 4 bases, V lost 4 bases, and 10 bases had no gene match. The CDR3 DNA is TGTGCCAGCTCACGTCCACGGGACAGCCGATACGAGCAGTACTTC. Encoded protein: CASSRPRDSRYEQYF.

This sequence joins TRBV19 and TRBJ2-1, with 7 bases matching TRBD2. The CDR3 covers 16 residues. Germline V gene lookup returns CDR1 LNHDA and CDR2 SQIVND (reference sequence). With V trimmed by 2 bases and J by 5 bases, 9 bases remained unmatched. CDR3 coding DNA: TGTGCCAGTAGTATAACCCGGGACTACCTAGACAATGAGCAGTTCTTC. Its protein product is CASSITRDYLDNEQFF.

The V call is TRBV7-2, the J call TRBJ2-6; D not certain. The CDR3 is made up of 14 amino acids. Germline loops: CDR1 SGHTA, CDR2 FQGNSA. Between the trimmed V and J ends, which lost 7 bases and 0 bases, there was a span of 7 bases. CDR3 DNA: TGTGCCAGCAATCCAGACTCTGGGGCCAACGTCCTGACTTTC. It is translated as CASNPDSGANVLTF.

This clone was found a few times. The chain combines TRBV29-1 with TRBJ2-3, with 7 bases that match TRBD2. V shed 6 bases and J 5 bases; nucleotides not matched to a gene: 8. The length of the CDR3 is 13 residues. CDR1 and CDR2 (germline): SQVTM, ANQGSEA. CDR3 nucleotides: TGCAGCGTCATCCGGGCGGGAGAAGATACGCAGTATTTT. Translating it yields CSVIRAGEDTQYF.

Only a few counts were recorded for this clone. The rearrangement uses TRBV4-1 and TRBJ2-1; D might be TRBD1 (9 bases). Per the germline V gene, CDR1 is MGHRA and CDR2 is YSYEKL. V was pared by 2 bases and J by 5 bases, with 28 bases between. This CDR3 is 20 amino acids long. CDR3 bases: TGCGCCAGCAGCCAACCCCAGGACAGGGGACTAGTTGATAAAGACAATGAGCAGTTCTTC. Protein product: CASSQPQDRGLVDKDNEQFF.

The genes are TRBV28 and TRBJ2-1; D may be TRBD2 (6 bases). The CDR3 loop spans 15 amino acids. Germline V gives CDR1 MDHEN, CDR2 SYDVKM. Trimming removed 5 bases from V and 5 bases from J, with 16 bases in between. CDR3 sequence reads: CASSPLYRGDNEQFF. The CDR3 DNA reads as TGTGCCAGCAGTCCCCTCTATCGCGGGGACAATGAGCAGTTCTTC.

CDR3 nucleotide sequence: TGTGCCAGTAGTATGGCGGGAGGGGGCTCCTACAATGAGCAGTTCTTC. Translated: CASSMAGGGSYNEQFF. The rearrangement links TRBV19 to TRBJ2-1; TRBD2 aligns across 9 bases. This CDR3 has 16 residues. Germline lookup yields CDR1 LNHDA and CDR2 SQIVND (reference sequence). The V and J ends lost 3 bases and 0 bases, in that order; junction bases with no gene match: 3.

This chain joins TRBV5-1 and TRBJ2-7; 8 positions match TRBD2. This CDR3 region has 15 residues. Germline V CDR1 and CDR2: SGHRS, YFSETQ. V gave up 0 bases and J gave up 3 bases; unmatched junction bases: 5. CDR3 protein: CASSLALAGHYEQYF. For the CDR3, the DNA is TGCGCCAGCAGCTTGGCCTTAGCGGGACACTACGAGCAGTACTTC. Variable domain in full (rest from reference TRBV5-1 and TRBJ2-7): KAGVTQTPRYLIKTRGQQVTLSCSPISGHRSVSWYQQTPGQGLQFLFEYFSETQRNKGNFPGRFSGRQFSNSRSEMNVSTLELGDSALYLCASSLALAGHYEQYFGPGTRLTVT.

This clone has only a few counts. The CDR3 DNA follows: TGCGCCAGCAGTGACGGGGTTGGCAATCAGCCCCAGCATTTT. It is translated as CASSDGVGNQPQHF. The genes are TRBV10-2 and TRBJ1-5, with D unclear. This CDR3 comprises 14 residues. The ends were cut back, 3 bases at V and 2 bases at J, with 8 bases in the middle. The germline CDR1 and CDR2 sequences are WSHSY and SAAADI.

V gene TRBV5-1 combines with J gene TRBJ2-1; 7 bases are a match to TRBD2. The CDR3 is made up of 16 amino acids. After removal of 3 bases from V and 6 bases from J, the junction contained 12 bases not matched to a gene. Germline lookup yields CDR1 SGHRS and CDR2 YFSETQ. The CDR3 protein is CASSSIIGLGANEQFF. The CDR3 nucleotides are TGCGCCAGCAGCTCAATCATAGGACTAGGGGCCAATGAGCAGTTCTTC.

The V call is TRBV29-1, the J call TRBJ2-7, with D perhaps TRBD1 (6 bases). This CDR3 is built from 18 residues. V lost 6 bases, J lost 2 bases, and 29 bases lay in between. Germline CDR1 and CDR2: SQVTM and ANQGSEA. CDR3 sequence (DNA): TGCAGCGTGGTAATAACAGGGATTAGCTCACCGCCTACCTACGAGCAGTACTTC. As protein: CSVVITGISSPPTYEQYF.

This chain connects TRBV10-3 to TRBJ2-2; D might be TRBD2 (6 bases). V lost 4 bases and J lost 1, with 10 bases in between. The germline gives CDR1 ENHRY, CDR2 SYGVKD. This CDR3 is built from 15 residues. CDR3 sequence (DNA): TGTGCCATCAGTGTTGGAGGGGTGAACACCGGGGAGCTGTTTTTT. This encodes CAISVGGVNTGELFF.

The J gene is TRBJ1-2, the V gene TRBV3-1 (or the pseudogene TRBV3-2); a weak D match, TRBD1 (6 bases). The germline gives CDR1 LGHDT, CDR2 YNNKEL (reference sequence). Trimming pared 0 bases from V and 8 bases from J, leaving 16 bases between. This CDR3 has 15 amino acids. The CDR3 reads CASSQDRISRGGYTF. DNA of the CDR3: TGTGCCAGCAGCCAAGATAGGATCTCGAGGGGGGGCTACACCTTC.

The table lists this clone with a few counts. The rearrangement uses TRBV28 and TRBJ2-4, with 9 bases that match TRBD2. After removal of 4 bases from V and 2 bases from J, the junction contained 9 bases not matched to a gene. The CDR3 has 17 amino acids. Germline assignment: CDR1 MDHEN and CDR2 SYDVKM. The CDR3, as DNA: TGTGCCAGCAGTTCGCGAATACTAGCGGGTACCAAAAACATTCAGTACTTC. It codes for CASSSRILAGTKNIQYF.

The J gene is TRBJ1-2, the V gene TRBV7-8; tentative D call: TRBD1 (5 bases). The ends were cut back, 5 bases at V and 2 bases at J, with 12 bases in the middle. CDR3 length: 14 amino acids. Per germline, CDR1 SGHVS and CDR2 FQNEAQ. The CDR3 nucleotides are TGTGCCAGCAGCGAGCGGGACCGCAACTATGGCTACACCTTC. Translated, it gives CASSERDRNYGYTF.

Only one count was recorded for this clone. The chain is built from TRBV9 and TRBJ2-7; TRBD2 aligns across 8 bases. Trimming took 4 bases from V and 0 from J; bases not matched to a gene: 3. The CDR3 loop spans 14 amino acids. Germline CDR1 and CDR2: SGDLS and YYNGEE. For the CDR3, the DNA is TGTGCCAGCAGCTCCGGGACTAGCTCCTACGAGCAGTACTTC. This gives the protein CASSSGTSSYEQYF.

This chain connects TRBV3-1 (or the pseudogene TRBV3-2) to TRBJ2-4, with 8 bases lining up with TRBD1. The CDR3 runs 16 residues. Germline V lookup: CDR1 LGHDT, CDR2 YNNKEL (reference sequence). V trimming: 4 bases; J trimming: 2 bases; junction bases outside the gene matches: 7. DNA of the CDR3: TGTGCCAGCAGCCCTGATCGGACAGGGACCAAAAACATTCAGTACTTC. Translating it yields CASSPDRTGTKNIQYF.

V is TRBV3-1 (or the pseudogene TRBV3-2) and J is TRBJ2-1, with TRBD2 matching 7 bases. CDR1 and CDR2 from the germline V gene are LGHDT and YNNKEL (reference sequence). Trimming removed 4 bases from V and 9 bases from J; junction bases left unmatched: 3. This CDR3 region has 12 residues. The CDR3 DNA reads as TGTGCCAGCAGCCGGGGGGGGGTTGAGCAGTTCTTC. The encoded protein is CASSRGGVEQFF.